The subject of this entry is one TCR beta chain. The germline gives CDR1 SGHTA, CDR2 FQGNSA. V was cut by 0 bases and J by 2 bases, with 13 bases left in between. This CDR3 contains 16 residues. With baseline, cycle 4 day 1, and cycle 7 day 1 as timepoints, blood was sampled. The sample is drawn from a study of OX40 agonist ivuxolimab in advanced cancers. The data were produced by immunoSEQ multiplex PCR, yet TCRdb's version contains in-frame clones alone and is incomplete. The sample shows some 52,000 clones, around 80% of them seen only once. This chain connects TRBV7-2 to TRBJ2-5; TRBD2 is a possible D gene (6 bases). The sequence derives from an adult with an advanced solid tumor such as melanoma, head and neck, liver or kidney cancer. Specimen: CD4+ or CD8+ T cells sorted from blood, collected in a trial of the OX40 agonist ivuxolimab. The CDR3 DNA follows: TGTGCCAGCAGCTTAGCGGGGAGCGGAGGGCAAGAGACCCAGTACTTC. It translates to CASSLAGSGGQETQYF.